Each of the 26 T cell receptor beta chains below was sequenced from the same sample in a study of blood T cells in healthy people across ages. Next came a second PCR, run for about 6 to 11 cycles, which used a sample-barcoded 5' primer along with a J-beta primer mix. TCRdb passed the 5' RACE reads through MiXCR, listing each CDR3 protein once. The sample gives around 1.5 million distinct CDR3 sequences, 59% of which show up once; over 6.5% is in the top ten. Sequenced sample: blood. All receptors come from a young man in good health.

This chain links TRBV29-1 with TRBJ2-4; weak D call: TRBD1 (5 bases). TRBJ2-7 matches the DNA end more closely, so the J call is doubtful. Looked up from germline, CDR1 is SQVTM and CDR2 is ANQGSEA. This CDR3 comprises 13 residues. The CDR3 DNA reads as TGCAGCGTTGATGGGCCAAACCAGGGCGAGCAGTACTTC. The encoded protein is CSVDGPNQGEQYF.

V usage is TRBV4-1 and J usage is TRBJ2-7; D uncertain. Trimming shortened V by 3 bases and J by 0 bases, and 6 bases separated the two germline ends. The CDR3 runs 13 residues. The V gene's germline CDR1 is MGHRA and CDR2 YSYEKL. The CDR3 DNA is TGCGCCAGCAGCCATAGTCTCTCCTACGAGCAGTACTTC. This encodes CASSHSLSYEQYF.

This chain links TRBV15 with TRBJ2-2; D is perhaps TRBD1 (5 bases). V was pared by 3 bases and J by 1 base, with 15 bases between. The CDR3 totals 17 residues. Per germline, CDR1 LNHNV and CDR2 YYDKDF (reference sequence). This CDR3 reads CATSSIGETGNTGELFF. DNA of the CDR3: TGTGCCACCAGCAGCATAGGGGAAACAGGGAACACCGGGGAGCTGTTTTTT.

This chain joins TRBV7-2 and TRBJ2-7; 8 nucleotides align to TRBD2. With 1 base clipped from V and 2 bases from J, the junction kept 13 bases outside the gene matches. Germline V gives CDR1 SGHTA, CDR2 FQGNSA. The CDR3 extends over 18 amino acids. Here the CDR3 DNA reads TGTGCCAGCAGCTTAGTTGGTCTAGCGGGCCGACAAGCCTACGAGCAGTACTTC. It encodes CASSLVGLAGRQAYEQYF.

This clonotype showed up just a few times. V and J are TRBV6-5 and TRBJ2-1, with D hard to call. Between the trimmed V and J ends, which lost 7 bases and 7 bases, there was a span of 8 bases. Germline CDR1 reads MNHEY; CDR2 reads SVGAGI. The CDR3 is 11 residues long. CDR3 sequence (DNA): TGTGCCAGCACTCGAAATAATGAGCAGTTCTTC. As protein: CASTRNNEQFF.

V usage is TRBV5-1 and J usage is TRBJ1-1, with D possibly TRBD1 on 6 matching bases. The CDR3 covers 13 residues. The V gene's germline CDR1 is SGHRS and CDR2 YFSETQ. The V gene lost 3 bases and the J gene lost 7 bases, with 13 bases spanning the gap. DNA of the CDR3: TGCGCCAGCAGCTACCGGACAGACTTTGAAGCTTTCTTT. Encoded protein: CASSYRTDFEAFF.

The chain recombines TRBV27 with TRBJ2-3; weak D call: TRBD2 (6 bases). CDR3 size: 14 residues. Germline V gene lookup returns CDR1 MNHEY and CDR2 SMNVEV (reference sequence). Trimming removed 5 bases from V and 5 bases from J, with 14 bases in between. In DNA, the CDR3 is TGTGCCAGCAGTGGCTTAGGGGAGGTAGATACGCAGTATTTT. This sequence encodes CASSGLGEVDTQYF.

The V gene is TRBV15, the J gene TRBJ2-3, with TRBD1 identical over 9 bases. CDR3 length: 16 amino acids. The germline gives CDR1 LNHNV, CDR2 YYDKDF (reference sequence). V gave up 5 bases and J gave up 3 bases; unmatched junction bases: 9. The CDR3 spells CATSGRDREPTDTQYF. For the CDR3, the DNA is TGTGCCACCAGCGGCCGGGACAGGGAACCTACAGATACGCAGTATTTT.

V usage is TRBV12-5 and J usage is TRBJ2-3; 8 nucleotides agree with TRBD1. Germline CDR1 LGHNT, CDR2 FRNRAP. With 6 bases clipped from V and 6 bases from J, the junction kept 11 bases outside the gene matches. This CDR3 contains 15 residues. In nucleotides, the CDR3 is TGTGCTAGTGGGTCGGGGACAGGTTTTACGGATACGCAGTATTTT. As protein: CASGSGTGFTDTQYF.

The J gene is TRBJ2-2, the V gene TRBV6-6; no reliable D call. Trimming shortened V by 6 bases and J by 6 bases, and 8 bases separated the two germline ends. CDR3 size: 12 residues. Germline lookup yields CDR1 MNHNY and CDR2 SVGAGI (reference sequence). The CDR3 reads CASRPSAGELFF. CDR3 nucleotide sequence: TGTGCCAGCAGGCCCAGTGCCGGGGAGCTGTTTTTT.

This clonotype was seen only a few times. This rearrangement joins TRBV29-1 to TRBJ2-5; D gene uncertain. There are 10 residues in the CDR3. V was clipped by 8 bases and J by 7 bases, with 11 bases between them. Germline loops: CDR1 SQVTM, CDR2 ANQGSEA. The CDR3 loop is CSIDSGTQYF. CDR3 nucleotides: TGCAGCATAGACTCGGGGACCCAGTACTTC.

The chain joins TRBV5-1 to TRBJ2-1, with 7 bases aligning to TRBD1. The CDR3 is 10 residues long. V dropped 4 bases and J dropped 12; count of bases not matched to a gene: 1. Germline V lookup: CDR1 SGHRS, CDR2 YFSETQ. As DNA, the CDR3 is TGCGCCAGCAGCGGGGACAGGCAGTTCTTC. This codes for CASSGDRQFF.

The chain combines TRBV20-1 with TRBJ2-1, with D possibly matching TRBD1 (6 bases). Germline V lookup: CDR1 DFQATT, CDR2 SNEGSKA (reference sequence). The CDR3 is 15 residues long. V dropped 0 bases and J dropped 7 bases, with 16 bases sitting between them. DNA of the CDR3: TGCAGTGCTAGAGACCACAGGGTGGTTCGAAATGAGCAGTTCTTC. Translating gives CSARDHRVVRNEQFF.

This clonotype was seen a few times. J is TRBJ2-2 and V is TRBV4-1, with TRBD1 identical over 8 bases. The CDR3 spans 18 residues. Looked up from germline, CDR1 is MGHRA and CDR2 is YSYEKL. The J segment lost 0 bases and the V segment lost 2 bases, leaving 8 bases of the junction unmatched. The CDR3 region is CASSQTGTGEANTGELFF. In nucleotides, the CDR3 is TGCGCCAGCAGCCAAACCGGGACAGGAGAGGCGAACACCGGGGAGCTGTTTTTT.

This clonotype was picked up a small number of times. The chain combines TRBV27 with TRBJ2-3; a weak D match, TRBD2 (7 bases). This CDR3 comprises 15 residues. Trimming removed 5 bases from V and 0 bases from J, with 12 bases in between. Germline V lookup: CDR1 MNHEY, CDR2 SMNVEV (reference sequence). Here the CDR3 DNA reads TGTGCCAGCAGTGCAAAGGGGGGGAGCACAGATACGCAGTATTTT. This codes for CASSAKGGSTDTQYF.

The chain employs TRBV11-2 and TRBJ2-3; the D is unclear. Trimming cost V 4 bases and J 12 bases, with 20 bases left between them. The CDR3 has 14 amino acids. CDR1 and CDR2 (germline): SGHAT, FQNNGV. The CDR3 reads CASSSNPRVDAQYF. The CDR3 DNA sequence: TGTGCCAGCAGCTCGAACCCCCGAGTCGATGCTCAGTATTTT.

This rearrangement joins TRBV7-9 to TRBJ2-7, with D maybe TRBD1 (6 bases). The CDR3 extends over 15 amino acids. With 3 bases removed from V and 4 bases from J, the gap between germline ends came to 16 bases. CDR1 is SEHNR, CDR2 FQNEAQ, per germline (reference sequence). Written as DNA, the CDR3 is TGTGCCAGCAGCTTGGGTCAGACAGGACCTTACGAGCAGTACTTC. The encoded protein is CASSLGQTGPYEQYF.

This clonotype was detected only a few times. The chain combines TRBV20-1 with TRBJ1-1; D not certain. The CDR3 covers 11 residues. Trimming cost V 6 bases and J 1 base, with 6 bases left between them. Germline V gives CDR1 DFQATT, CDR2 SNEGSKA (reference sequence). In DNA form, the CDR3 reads TGCAGTGCCTCGGGGAACACTGAAGCTTTCTTT. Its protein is CSASGNTEAFF.

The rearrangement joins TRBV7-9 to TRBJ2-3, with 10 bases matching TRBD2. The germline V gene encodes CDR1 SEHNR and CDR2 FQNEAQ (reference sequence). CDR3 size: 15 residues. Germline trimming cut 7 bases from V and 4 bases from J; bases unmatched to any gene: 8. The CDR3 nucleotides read TGTGCCAGCACGCTCAGCGGGGGGGCCCCAGATACGCAGTATTTT. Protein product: CASTLSGGAPDTQYF. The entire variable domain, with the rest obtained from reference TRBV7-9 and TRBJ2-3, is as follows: DTGVSQNPRHKITKRGQNVTFRCDPISEHNRLYWYRQTLGQGPEFLTYFQNEAQLEKSRLLSDRFSAERPKGSFSTLEIQRTEQGDSAMYLCASTLSGGAPDTQYFGPGTRLTVL.

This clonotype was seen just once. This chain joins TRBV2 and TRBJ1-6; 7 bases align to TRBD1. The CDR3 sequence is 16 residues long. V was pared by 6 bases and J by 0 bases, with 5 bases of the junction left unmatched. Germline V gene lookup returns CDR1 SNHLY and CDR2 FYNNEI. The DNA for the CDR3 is TGTGCCAGCAGAGGGGACAGCAGCTCCTATAATTCACCCCTCCACTTT. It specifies CASRGDSSSYNSPLHF.

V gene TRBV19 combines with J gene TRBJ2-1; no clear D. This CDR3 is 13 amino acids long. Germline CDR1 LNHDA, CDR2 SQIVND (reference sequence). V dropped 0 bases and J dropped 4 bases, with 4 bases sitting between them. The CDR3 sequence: CASSIDRYNEQFF. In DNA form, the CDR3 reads TGTGCCAGTAGTATAGACAGGTACAATGAGCAGTTCTTC.

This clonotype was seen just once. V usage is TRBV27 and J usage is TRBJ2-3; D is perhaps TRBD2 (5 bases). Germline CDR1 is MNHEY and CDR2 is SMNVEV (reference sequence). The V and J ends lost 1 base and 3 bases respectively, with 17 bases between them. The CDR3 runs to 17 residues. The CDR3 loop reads CASSLFGMGSNTDTQYF. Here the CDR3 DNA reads TGTGCCAGCAGTTTATTCGGTATGGGGAGTAATACAGATACGCAGTATTTT.

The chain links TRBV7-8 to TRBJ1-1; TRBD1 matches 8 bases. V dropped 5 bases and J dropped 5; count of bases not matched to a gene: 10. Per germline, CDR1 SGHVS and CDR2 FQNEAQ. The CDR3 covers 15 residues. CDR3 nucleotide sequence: TGTGCCAGCAGCGATACCAGGGGGCTATGGACTGAAGCTTTCTTT. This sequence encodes CASSDTRGLWTEAFF.

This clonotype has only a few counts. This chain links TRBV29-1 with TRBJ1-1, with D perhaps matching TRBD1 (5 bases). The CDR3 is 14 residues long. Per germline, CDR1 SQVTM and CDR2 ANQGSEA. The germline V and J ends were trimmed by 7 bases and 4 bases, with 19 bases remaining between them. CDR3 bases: TGCAGCGGGGGACGCGGGGGAAGTGTCACTGAAGCTTTCTTT. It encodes CSGGRGGSVTEAFF.

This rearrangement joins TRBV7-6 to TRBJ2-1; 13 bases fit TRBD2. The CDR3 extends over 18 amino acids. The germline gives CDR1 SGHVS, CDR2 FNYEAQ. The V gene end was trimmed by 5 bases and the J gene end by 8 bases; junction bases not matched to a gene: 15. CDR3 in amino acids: CASSHRPTTSGGADEQFF. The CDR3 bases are TGTGCCAGCAGCCACCGCCCAACTACTAGCGGGGGGGCCGATGAGCAGTTCTTC.

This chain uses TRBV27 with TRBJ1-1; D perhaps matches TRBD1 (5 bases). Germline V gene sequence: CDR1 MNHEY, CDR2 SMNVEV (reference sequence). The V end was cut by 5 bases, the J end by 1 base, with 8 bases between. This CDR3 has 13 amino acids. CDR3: CASSNQGNTEAFF. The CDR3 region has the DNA TGTGCCAGCAGTAATCAGGGGAACACTGAAGCTTTCTTT.